These 16 T cell receptor beta chains were sequenced from one sample in a study of control samples from healthy donors and cancer patients. Generated by immunoSEQ multiplex PCR, the TCRdb table keeps only in-frame clones and is missing some. The data contain about 190,000 clones, 91% of them seen just once; the ten biggest clones take up about 1.7%. The sample taken for sequencing was blood. These receptors were collected from a man aged 25 to 40 in good health.

The genes are TRBV27 and TRBJ2-3; a weak D match, TRBD2 (5 bases). The CDR3 extends over 21 amino acids. V lost 5 bases, J lost 8 bases, and 38 bases lay in between. Germline V lookup: CDR1 MNHEY, CDR2 SMNVEV (reference sequence). The CDR3 DNA sequence: TGTGCCAGCAGTCCCCTCCGGGGTTTCAGCACAGATACGCAGTATTCTTTTACGCAGTATTTT. It is translated as CASSPLRGFSTDTQYSFTQYF.

This rearrangement joins TRBV7-8 to TRBJ2-2; TRBD2 matches 9 bases. There are 14 residues in the CDR3. Germline V gene lookup returns CDR1 SGHVS and CDR2 FQNEAQ. The V gene end was trimmed by 5 bases and the J gene end by 8 bases; junction bases not matched to a gene: 6. CDR3 sequence reads: CASSRREGNGELFF. As DNA, the CDR3 is TGTGCCAGCAGCCGGCGGGAGGGTAATGGGGAGCTGTTTTTT. The full variable domain, completed using reference TRBV7-8 and TRBJ2-2, is GAGVSQSPRYKVAKRGQDVALRCDPISGHVSLFWYQQALGQGPEFLTYFQNEAQLDKSGLPSDRFFAERPEGSVSTLKIQRTQQEDSAVYLCASSRREGNGELFFGEGSRLTVL.

This clone was observed at least ten times. The J gene is TRBJ2-7, the V gene TRBV10-2; D not certain. CDR1 is WSHSY and CDR2 is SAAADI in the germline V gene. CDR3 size: 13 residues. The V and J ends lost 2 bases and 2 bases respectively, with 7 bases between them. This chain's CDR3 is CASSELGPYEQYF. CDR3 sequence (DNA): TGCGCCAGCAGTGAGCTAGGACCCTACGAGCAGTACTTC.

This chain joins TRBV11-2 and TRBJ2-2; D assignment may be TRBD1 or TRBD2 (5 bases each). Germline lookup yields CDR1 SGHAT and CDR2 FQNNGV. V lost 5 bases and J lost 4, with 8 bases in between. This CDR3 is built from 13 residues. The CDR3 DNA reads TGTGCCAGCAGCATCGGGGCCACCGGGGAGCTGTTTTTT. Protein: CASSIGATGELFF.

The chain's CDR3 is CASTTGPNTEAFF. CDR3 nucleotides: TGCGCCAGCACGACAGGGCCGAACACTGAAGCTTTCTTT. V and J are TRBV23-1 and TRBJ1-1; TRBD1 matches 7 bases. TRBV23-1 is marked as an open reading frame, function uncertain. The CDR3 loop spans 13 amino acids. The trim removed 7 bases at V and 1 base at J, leaving 3 bases unmatched.

This chain joins TRBV18 and TRBJ2-7; D unresolved. The CDR3 is 11 amino acids. The germline V gene encodes CDR1 KGHSH and CDR2 LQKENI. Trimming removed 4 bases at V and 9 bases at J, with 10 bases between. The CDR3 DNA follows: TGTGCCAGCTCACGGGAAGAAGGGCAGTACTTC. Translating gives CASSREEGQYF.

This clone occurred once. This chain uses TRBV29-1 with TRBJ2-3; 13 bases are shared with TRBD2. The junction had 16 bases not matched to a gene; V was cut back by 1 base and J by 6 bases. The V gene's germline CDR1 is SQVTM and CDR2 ANQGSEA. The CDR3 runs 19 residues. The CDR3 loop reads CSVEASGTSGAKSLDTQYF. In DNA, the CDR3 is TGCAGCGTTGAAGCCTCCGGGACTAGCGGGGCAAAGTCTTTGGATACGCAGTATTTT.

This clone has a handful of counts. This chain uses TRBV6-4 with TRBJ1-1; D unclear. CDR1 and CDR2 (germline): MRHNA, SNTAGT. The CDR3 spans 14 residues. The V end was cut by 0 bases, the J end by 4 bases, with 9 bases between. The CDR3 protein is CASSDSSQSTEAFF. Here the CDR3 DNA reads TGTGCCAGCAGTGACTCTTCGCAATCCACTGAAGCTTTCTTT.

V usage is TRBV2 and J usage is TRBJ2-7; D remains unclear. Germline CDR1 SNHLY, CDR2 FYNNEI. V was shortened by 1 base and J by 3 bases, with 10 bases between the two germline ends. The length of the CDR3 is 14 residues. This CDR3 is CASSEVRASYEQYF. In nucleotides, the CDR3 is TGTGCCAGCAGTGAAGTAAGGGCTAGCTACGAGCAGTACTTC.

V gene TRBV24-1 combines with J gene TRBJ1-4; 7 nucleotides line up with TRBD1. CDR3 length: 13 residues. CDR1 and CDR2 (germline): KGHDR, SFDVKD. With 7 bases clipped from V and 7 bases from J, the junction kept 5 bases outside the gene matches. The CDR3: CATSQGVGEKLFF. CDR3 coding DNA: TGTGCCACCAGCCAGGGGGTAGGTGAAAAACTGTTTTTT.

The chain joins TRBV7-9 to TRBJ2-1, with 10 bases matching TRBD1. Germline loops: CDR1 SEHNR, CDR2 FQNEAQ (reference sequence). The CDR3 loop spans 19 amino acids. The ends lost 5 bases at V and 1 base at J; junction bases unmatched: 14. CDR3 sequence: CASSPRDRGSKISYNEQFF. DNA of the CDR3: TGTGCCAGCAGCCCGCGGGACAGGGGCTCAAAAATATCCTACAATGAGCAGTTCTTC.

The chain combines TRBV6-5 with TRBJ2-3; the match to TRBD2 covers 7 bases. Losses at the gene ends were 0 bases for V and 2 bases for J; bases not matched to a gene: 5. The CDR3 covers 16 residues. Looked up from germline, CDR1 is MNHEY and CDR2 is SVGAGI. This chain's CDR3 is CASSYSNGGSTDTQYF. CDR3 nucleotide sequence: TGTGCCAGCAGTTACTCTAACGGGGGGTCCACAGATACGCAGTATTTT.

The gene calls are TRBV20-1 and TRBJ1-2, with D tentatively TRBD1 (5 bases). Germline assignment: CDR1 DFQATT and CDR2 SNEGSKA (reference sequence). V was clipped by 5 bases and J by 7 bases, with 8 bases between them. The CDR3 is 10 amino acids. The CDR3 bases are TGCAGTGCTGAGCAGGGTGGCTACACCTTC. This encodes CSAEQGGYTF.

The V and J genes are TRBV4-1 and TRBJ1-5; 11 bases align to TRBD1. The junction had 9 bases not matched to a gene; V was cut back by 4 bases and J by 7 bases. From germline, CDR1 is MGHRA and CDR2 YSYEKL. The CDR3 is made up of 16 amino acids. The CDR3 protein is CASSPTGQGAGQPQHF. CDR3 sequence (DNA): TGCGCCAGCAGCCCTACTGGACAGGGGGCCGGCCAGCCCCAGCATTTT.

The chain joins TRBV24-1 to TRBJ1-2; tentatively, D is TRBD1 (5 bases). This CDR3 is 13 amino acids long. The V end lost 6 bases, the J end lost 7 bases, and 14 bases lay between the germline ends. Per germline, CDR1 KGHDR and CDR2 SFDVKD. The CDR3 here is CATSLRGEGGYTF. The CDR3 DNA reads as TGTGCCACCAGTCTACGGGGGGAAGGTGGCTACACCTTC.

The chain employs TRBV30 and TRBJ2-1; 14 nucleotides agree with TRBD2. Per germline, CDR1 GTSNPN and CDR2 SVGIG (reference sequence). The CDR3 runs to 16 residues. V was clipped by 0 bases and J by 8 bases; unmatched bases: 6. CDR3 amino acids: CAWSVGGTSGGYEQFF. CDR3 DNA: TGTGCCTGGAGTGTCGGAGGGACTAGCGGGGGATATGAGCAGTTCTTC.